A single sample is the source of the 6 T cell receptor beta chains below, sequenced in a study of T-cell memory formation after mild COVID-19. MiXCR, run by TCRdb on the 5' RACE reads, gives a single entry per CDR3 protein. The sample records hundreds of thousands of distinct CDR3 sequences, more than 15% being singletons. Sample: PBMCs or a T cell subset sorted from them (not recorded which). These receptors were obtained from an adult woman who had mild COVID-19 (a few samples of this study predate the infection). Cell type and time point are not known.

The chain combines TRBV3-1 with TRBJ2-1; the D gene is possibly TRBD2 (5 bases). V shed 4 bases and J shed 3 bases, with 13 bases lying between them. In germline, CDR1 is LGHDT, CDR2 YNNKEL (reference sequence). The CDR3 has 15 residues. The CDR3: CASSRSVGGYNEQFF. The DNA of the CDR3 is TGTGCCAGCAGCCGTAGCGTCGGAGGCTACAATGAGCAGTTCTTC.

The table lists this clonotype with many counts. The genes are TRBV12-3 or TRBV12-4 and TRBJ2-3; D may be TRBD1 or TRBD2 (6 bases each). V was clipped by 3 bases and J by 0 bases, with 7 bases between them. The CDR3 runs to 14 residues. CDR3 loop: CASSLGGSTDTQYF. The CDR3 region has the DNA TGTGCCAGCAGTTTGGGGGGCAGCACAGATACGCAGTATTTT.

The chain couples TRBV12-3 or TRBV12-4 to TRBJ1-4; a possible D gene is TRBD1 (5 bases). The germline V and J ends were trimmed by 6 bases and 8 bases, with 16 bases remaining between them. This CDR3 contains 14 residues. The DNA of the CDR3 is TGTGCCAGCAGCTCCGGTGGGGGTGAGGAAAAACTGTTTTTT. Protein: CASSSGGGEEKLFF.

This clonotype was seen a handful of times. CDR3 region: CASSYSYISSGELFF. In nucleotides, the CDR3 is TGTGCCAGCAGTTACTCATACATCTCCAGCGGGGAGCTGTTTTTT. This chain links TRBV6-2 or TRBV6-3 with TRBJ2-2; no clear D gene. This CDR3 has 15 residues. V lost 0 bases to trimming and J lost 7 bases, with 12 bases between them. Germline lookup yields CDR1 MNHEY and CDR2 SVGEGT.

CDR3: CASSQESKTQYF. DNA of the CDR3: TGTGCCAGCAGCCAAGAATCCAAGACCCAGTACTTC. The chain has TRBV14 and TRBJ2-5; no clear D. The CDR3 contains 12 residues. CDR1 and CDR2 from the germline V gene are SGHDN and FVKESK. Trimming took 0 bases from V and 6 from J, leaving 5 bases between them. Using reference TRBV14 and TRBJ2-5 for the parts outside the CDR3, the full variable domain is EAGVTQFPSHSVIEKGQTVTLRCDPISGHDNLYWYRRVMGKEIKFLLHFVKESKQDESGMPNNRFLAERTGGTYSTLKVQPAELEDSGVYFCASSQESKTQYFGPGTRLLVL.

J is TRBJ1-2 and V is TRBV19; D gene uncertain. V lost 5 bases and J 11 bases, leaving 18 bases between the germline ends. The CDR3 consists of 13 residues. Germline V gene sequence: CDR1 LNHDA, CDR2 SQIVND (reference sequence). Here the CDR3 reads CASSPTTFKGYTF. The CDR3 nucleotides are TGTGCCAGTAGTCCCACAACCTTCAAAGGGTACACCTTC. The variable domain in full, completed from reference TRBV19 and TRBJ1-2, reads DGGITQSPKYLFRKEGQNVTLSCEQNLNHDAMYWYRQDPGQGLRLIYYSQIVNDFQKGDIAEGYSVSREKKESFPLTVTSAQKNPTAFYLCASSPTTFKGYTFGSGTRLTVV.